Listed below are T cell receptor beta chains from one sample, sequenced in a study of T-cell memory formation after mild COVID-19. TCRdb redid the calling of the 5' RACE reads with MiXCR, one entry per CDR3 protein. This sample has around 430,000 distinct CDR3 sequences; 16% occur once, and the top ten carry about a fifth. The sequencing input was PBMCs or a T cell subset sorted from them (not recorded which). The receptors come from a man aged 18-30 years who had mild COVID-19 (a few samples of this study predate the infection). Cell type and time point are not known. Each CDR3 is given with its conserved first and last residue. A D gene is named only where the DNA matches it firmly. Only part of the rows carry a size: once, few, many, or a class if the clone is expanded.

j_gene,abundance,len,v_gene,d_gene,CDR3aa,CDR3nt
TRBJ1-1,NA,15,TRBV4-3,NA,CASSPQVRMNTEAFF,TGCGCCAGCAGCCCTCAGGTTCGGATGAACACTGAAGCTTTCTTT
TRBJ2-2,NA,20,TRBV5-1,NA,CASSFSLGQGAAYGTGELFF,TGCGCCAGCAGCTTCTCTCTCGGTCAGGGAGCGGCCTATGGCACCGGGGAGCTGTTTTTT
TRBJ2-7,few,15,TRBV4-1,NA,CASSQAHSIAYEQYF,TGCGCCAGCAGCCAAGCCCACAGTATAGCGTACGAGCAGTACTTC
TRBJ1-6,NA,17,TRBV7-8,NA,CASSQQPGGPYNSPLHF,TGTGCCAGCAGCCAACAGCCGGGGGGCCCCTATAATTCACCCCTCCACTTT
TRBJ2-1,few,15,TRBV4-1,TRBD2,CASSQGGLGGGEQFF,TGCGCCAGCAGCCAAGGAGGGTTGGGGGGGGGTGAGCAGTTCTTC
TRBJ2-6,many,21,TRBV4-1,NA,CASSQDFRGARLSSGANVLTF,TGCGCCAGCAGCCAAGATTTTCGGGGGGCGCGGCTATCTTCTGGGGCCAACGTCCTGACTTTC
TRBJ2-1,many,16,TRBV18,TRBD1,CASSQTDRGFYNEQFF,TGTGCCAGCTCCCAGACGGACAGGGGGTTCTACAATGAGCAGTTCTTC
TRBJ1-4,few,15,TRBV27,NA,CASSSADGGREKLFF,TGTGCCAGCAGTTCCGCTGACGGGGGGCGCGAAAAACTGTTTTTT
TRBJ2-7,few,13,TRBV5-6,NA,CASSSAWVYEQYF,TGTGCCAGCAGCTCCGCGTGGGTCTACGAGCAGTACTTC
TRBJ2-7,few,15,TRBV5-6,TRBD1,CASSSRDRRFYEQYF,TGTGCCAGCAGCTCGAGGGACAGGCGGTTTTACGAGCAGTACTTC
TRBJ1-2,few,13,TRBV5-6,NA,CASSLREGYGYTF,TGTGCCAGCAGCTTGAGGGAGGGCTATGGCTACACCTTC
TRBJ1-1,few,15,TRBV24-1,NA,CATSDFGHSNTEAFF,TGTGCCACCAGTGATTTCGGACATTCGAACACTGAAGCTTTCTTT
TRBJ1-5,few,15,TRBV7-9,TRBD1,CASSQQGGGNQPQHF,TGTGCCAGCAGCCAACAGGGGGGAGGCAATCAGCCTCAGCATTTT
TRBJ1-2,NA,14,TRBV20-1,TRBD1,CSARVHRGFVGYTF,TGCAGTGCTAGAGTGCACAGGGGCTTTGTTGGCTACACCTTC
TRBJ1-1,few,14,TRBV5-1,NA,CASSLQLLDTEAFF,TGCGCCAGCAGCTTGCAACTGCTTGACACTGAAGCTTTCTTT
TRBJ2-3,few,17,TRBV4-2,TRBD1,CASSQVNDRARTDTQYF,TGTGCCAGCAGCCAAGTGAATGACAGGGCCCGCACAGATACGCAGTATTTT
TRBJ2-2,many,15,TRBV5-4,TRBD2,CASSPRTSLTGELFF,TGTGCCAGCAGCCCGAGGACTAGCCTAACCGGGGAGCTGTTTTTT
TRBJ2-5,few,17,TRBV5-1,NA,CASSSLPPGRSQETQYF,TGCGCCAGCAGCTCCCTCCCTCCGGGACGCAGCCAAGAGACCCAGTACTTC
TRBJ2-3,NA,17,TRBV6-2/TRBV6-3,TRBD1,CASSPQRGQGLSDTQYF,TGTGCCAGCAGCCCTCAGAGGGGACAGGGGTTATCGGATACGCAGTATTTT
TRBJ1-2,NA,14,TRBV23-1,NA,CASATRSPNYGYTF,TGCGCCAGCGCCACACGGAGCCCTAACTATGGCTACACCTTC
TRBJ2-3,few,13,TRBV27,TRBD1,CATKGQGADTQYF,TGTGCCACCAAGGGACAGGGCGCAGATACGCAGTATTTT
TRBJ2-3,few,13,TRBV29-1,TRBD1,CSGEDRGGDTQYF,TGCAGCGGTGAGGACAGGGGCGGAGATACGCAGTATTTT
TRBJ2-2,many,13,TRBV7-3,NA,CASSLGSTGELFF,TGTGCCAGCAGCTTAGGGAGTACCGGGGAGCTGTTTTTT
TRBJ1-1,many,19,TRBV6-2/TRBV6-3,TRBD1,CASSYPLLTGQGWNTEAFF,TGTGCCAGCAGTTACCCCCTCTTGACAGGGCAGGGTTGGAACACTGAAGCTTTCTTT
TRBJ1-3,NA,16,TRBV6-6,TRBD1,CASSYRQGLSGNTIYF,TGTGCCAGCAGTTACCGACAGGGCCTCTCTGGAAACACCATATATTTT
TRBJ2-5,many,19,TRBV3-2,NA,CASSQKRPPGGSVRETQYF,TGTGCCAGCAGCCAAAAGAGGCCCCCGGGGGGGTCTGTCCGAGAGACCCAGTACTTC
TRBJ2-3,few,15,TRBV7-2,TRBD2,CASGNSGGARNTQYF,TGTGCCAGCGGAAATAGCGGGGGGGCAAGGAATACGCAGTATTTT
TRBJ2-5,NA,12,TRBV12-3/TRBV12-4,NA,CASRRLGETQYF,TGTGCCAGCAGACGACTAGGGGAGACCCAGTACTTC
TRBJ1-1,NA,12,TRBV5-4,TRBD1,CASSWDSDEAFF,TGTGCCAGCAGCTGGGACAGCGACGAAGCTTTCTTT
TRBJ1-1,NA,13,TRBV20-1,NA,CSARGGVKGEAFF,TGCAGTGCTAGGGGTGGAGTGAAGGGCGAAGCTTTCTTT
TRBJ2-5,few,15,TRBV24-1,TRBD1,CATSDPQGAGETQYF,TGTGCCACCAGTGACCCTCAGGGGGCGGGGGAGACCCAGTACTTC
TRBJ2-3,NA,15,TRBV24-1,NA,CATSVSGGSTDTQYF,TGTGCCACCAGTGTTTCCGGGGGATCCACAGATACGCAGTATTTT
TRBJ2-5,few,18,TRBV6-2/TRBV6-3,NA,CASKLSTMTGTFKETQYF,TGTGCCAGCAAATTGTCCACTATGACAGGGACTTTCAAAGAGACCCAGTACTTC
TRBJ2-3,NA,19,TRBV20-1,NA,CSARNPIASSGRVTDTQYF,TGCAGTGCTAGAAACCCCATAGCGAGTAGCGGTAGAGTCACAGATACGCAGTATTTT
TRBJ1-6,once,14,TRBV5-4,NA,CASSLGWGDSPLHF,TGTGCCAGCAGCTTGGGATGGGGGGATTCACCCCTCCACTTT
TRBJ2-3,NA,16,TRBV7-3,TRBD2,CASSLSWSGGKDTQYF,TGTGCCAGCAGCTTAAGTTGGAGCGGGGGGAAGGATACGCAGTATTTT
TRBJ2-7,NA,13,TRBV10-3,TRBD1,CAISRTGRYEQYF,TGTGCCATCAGCAGGACAGGGCGATACGAGCAGTACTTC
TRBJ2-5,few,17,TRBV9,TRBD1,CASSVGSGTGGGKTQYF,TGTGCCAGCAGCGTCGGAAGTGGGACAGGGGGCGGAAAGACCCAGTACTTC
TRBJ1-2,NA,14,TRBV18,NA,CASSPLGLNYGYTF,TGTGCCAGCTCACCTCTCGGACTTAACTATGGCTACACCTTC
TRBJ1-2,few,14,TRBV7-8,NA,CASSLFPGKRGYTF,TGTGCCAGCAGCTTATTCCCCGGCAAACGCGGCTACACCTTC
TRBJ2-2,few,11,TRBV10-2,NA,CATLGTGELFF,TGCGCCACCCTAGGCACCGGGGAGCTGTTTTTT
TRBJ2-1,few,16,TRBV7-9,NA,CASSLGWVGARNEQFF,TGTGCCAGCAGCTTAGGTTGGGTAGGGGCGAGGAATGAGCAGTTCTTC